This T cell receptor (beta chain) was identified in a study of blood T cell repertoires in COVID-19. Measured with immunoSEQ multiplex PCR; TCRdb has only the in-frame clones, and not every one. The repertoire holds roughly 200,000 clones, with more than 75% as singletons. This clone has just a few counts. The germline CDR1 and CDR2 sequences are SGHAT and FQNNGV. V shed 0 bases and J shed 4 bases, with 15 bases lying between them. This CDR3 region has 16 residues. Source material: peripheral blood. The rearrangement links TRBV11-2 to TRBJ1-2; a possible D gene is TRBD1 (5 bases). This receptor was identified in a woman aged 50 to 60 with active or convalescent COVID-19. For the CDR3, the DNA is TGTGCCAGCAGCTTAGATCTCCAGGGTTATTCCTATGGCTACACCTTC. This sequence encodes CASSLDLQGYSYGYTF.